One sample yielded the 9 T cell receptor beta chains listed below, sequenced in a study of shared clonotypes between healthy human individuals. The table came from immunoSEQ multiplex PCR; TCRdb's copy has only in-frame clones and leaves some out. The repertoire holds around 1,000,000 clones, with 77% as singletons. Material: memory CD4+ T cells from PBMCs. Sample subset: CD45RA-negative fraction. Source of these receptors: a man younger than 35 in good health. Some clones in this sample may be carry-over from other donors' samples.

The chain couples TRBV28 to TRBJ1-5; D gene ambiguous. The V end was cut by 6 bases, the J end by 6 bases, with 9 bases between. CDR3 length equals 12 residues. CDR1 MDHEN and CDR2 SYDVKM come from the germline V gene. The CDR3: CASSPVSQPQHF. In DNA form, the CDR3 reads TGTGCCAGCAGCCCAGTGAGTCAGCCCCAGCATTTT. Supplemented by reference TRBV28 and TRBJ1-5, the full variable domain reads DVKVTQSSRYLVKRTGEKVFLECVQDMDHENMFWYRQDPGLGLRLIYFSYDVKMKEKGDIPEGYSVSREKKERFSLILESASTNQTSMYLCASSPVSQPQHFGDGTRLSIL.

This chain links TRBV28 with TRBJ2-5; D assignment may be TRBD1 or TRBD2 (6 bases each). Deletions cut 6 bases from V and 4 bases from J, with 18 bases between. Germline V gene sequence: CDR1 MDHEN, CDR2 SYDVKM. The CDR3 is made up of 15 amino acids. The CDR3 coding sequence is TGTGCCAGCAGCCTCGGGGGCGTCAGGGCAGAGACCCAGTACTTC. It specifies CASSLGGVRAETQYF.

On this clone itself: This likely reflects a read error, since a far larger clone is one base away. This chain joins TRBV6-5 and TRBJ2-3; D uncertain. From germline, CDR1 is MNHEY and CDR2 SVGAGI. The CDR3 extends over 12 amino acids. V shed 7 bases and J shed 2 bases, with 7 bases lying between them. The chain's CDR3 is CASTSDTDTQYF. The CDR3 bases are TGTGCCAGCACCTCAGACACAGATACGCAGTATTTT.

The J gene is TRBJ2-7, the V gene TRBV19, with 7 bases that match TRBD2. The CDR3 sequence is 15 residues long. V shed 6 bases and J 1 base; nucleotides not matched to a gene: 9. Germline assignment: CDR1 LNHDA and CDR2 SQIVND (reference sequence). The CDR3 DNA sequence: TGTGCCAGTAGAGCGGGATCCGGGAGTTCCTACGAGCAGTACTTC. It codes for CASRAGSGSSYEQYF.

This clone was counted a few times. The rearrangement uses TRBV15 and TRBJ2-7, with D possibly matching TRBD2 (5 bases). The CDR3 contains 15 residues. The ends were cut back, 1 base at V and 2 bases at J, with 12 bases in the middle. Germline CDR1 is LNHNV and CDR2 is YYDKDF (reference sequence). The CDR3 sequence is CATSRVGGRAYEQYF. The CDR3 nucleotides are TGTGCCACCAGCAGAGTGGGCGGGCGGGCCTACGAGCAGTACTTC.

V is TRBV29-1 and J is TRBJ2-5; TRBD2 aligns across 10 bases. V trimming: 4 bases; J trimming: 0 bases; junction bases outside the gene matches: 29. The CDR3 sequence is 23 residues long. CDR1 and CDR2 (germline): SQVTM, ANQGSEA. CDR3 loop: CSVGSSGRALGWLAQPYQETQYF. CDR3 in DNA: TGCAGCGTTGGATCCAGCGGGAGGGCCCTGGGTTGGTTGGCCCAGCCGTACCAAGAGACCCAGTACTTC.

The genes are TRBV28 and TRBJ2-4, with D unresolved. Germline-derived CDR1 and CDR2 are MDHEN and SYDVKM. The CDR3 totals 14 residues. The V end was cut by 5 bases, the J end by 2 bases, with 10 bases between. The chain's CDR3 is CASSTPDPKNIQYF. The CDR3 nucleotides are TGTGCCAGCAGTACCCCAGACCCCAAAAACATTCAGTACTTC.

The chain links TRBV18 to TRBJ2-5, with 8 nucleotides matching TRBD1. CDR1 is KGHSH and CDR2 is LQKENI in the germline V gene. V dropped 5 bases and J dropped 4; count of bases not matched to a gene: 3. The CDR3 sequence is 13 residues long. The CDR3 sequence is CASSWTGRETQYF. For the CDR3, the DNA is TGTGCCAGCTCATGGACAGGGCGAGAGACCCAGTACTTC.

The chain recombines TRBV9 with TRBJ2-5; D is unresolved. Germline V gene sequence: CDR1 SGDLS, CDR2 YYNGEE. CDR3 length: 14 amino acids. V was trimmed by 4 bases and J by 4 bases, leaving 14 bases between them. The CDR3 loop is CASSPAWSLETQYF. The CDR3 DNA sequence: TGTGCCAGCAGCCCAGCCTGGAGTCTAGAGACCCAGTACTTC.